The clone carrying this TCR beta chain was seen a handful of times. No antigen is known for it. V dropped 6 bases and J dropped 8 bases, with 16 bases sitting between them. In germline, CDR1 is MDHEN, CDR2 SYDVKM. CDR3 length: 14 amino acids. This specimen comes from a study of post-analysis software for immune sequencing data. Overall study findings and caveats: About five TRBV segments (TRBV5-6, TRBV5-1 and TRBV20-1 among them) occurred more frequently in patients than in controls.

TCR beta cDNA libraries included unique molecular identifiers. Input of about 0.95 to 10 million T cells yielded about half a million cDNA molecules. One entry per CDR3 protein results from TCRdb running MiXCR on the PCR reads. Seen here are around 190,000 distinct CDR3 sequences, 29% observed once, and the top ten hold 3.4%. Specimen: blood. V usage is TRBV28 and J usage is TRBJ1-4, with no clear D. This clonotype was obtained from a girl aged 2 to 17 with multiple sclerosis. The CDR3 bases are TGTGCCAGCAGCCTAGAGTACCTTCGGGAAAAACTGTTTTTT. Translating it yields CASSLEYLREKLFF.